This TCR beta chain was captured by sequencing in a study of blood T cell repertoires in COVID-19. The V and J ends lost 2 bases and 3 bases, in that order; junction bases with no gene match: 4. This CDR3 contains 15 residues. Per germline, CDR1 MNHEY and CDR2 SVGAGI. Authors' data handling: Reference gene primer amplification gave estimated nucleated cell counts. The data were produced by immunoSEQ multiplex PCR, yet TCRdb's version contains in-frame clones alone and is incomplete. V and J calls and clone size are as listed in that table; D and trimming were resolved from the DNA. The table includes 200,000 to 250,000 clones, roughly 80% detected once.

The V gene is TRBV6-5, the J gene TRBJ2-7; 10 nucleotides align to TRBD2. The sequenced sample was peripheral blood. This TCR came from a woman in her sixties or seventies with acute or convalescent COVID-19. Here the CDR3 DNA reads TGTGCCAGCAGTTACACTAGCGGGGCCTTCTACGAGCAGTACTTC. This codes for CASSYTSGAFYEQYF.